A selection of T cell receptor beta chains follows, all from one sample in a study of blood T cell repertoires in COVID-19. The assay was immunoSEQ multiplex PCR, and TCRdb's table has in-frame clones only and misses some. The table records under 300,000 clones, around 88% of them present only once. Sample: peripheral blood. The receptors here all came from a man older than 75 with acute or convalescent COVID-19. Each CDR3 is given with its conserved first and last residue. A D gene is named only where the DNA matches it firmly. Size is stated for part of the rows, as once, few or many counts, or as a class when the clone is expanded.

v_call	clone_size	d_call	j_call	cdr3_aa	cdr3_nt
TRBV25-1	NA	NA	TRBJ1-5	CASSSTSGNQPQHF	TGTGCCAGCAGTTCTACCAGCGGCAATCAGCCCCAGCATTTT
TRBV4-2	NA	TRBD2	TRBJ2-1	CASSQDPLAGAQSSYNEQFF	TGTGCCAGCAGCCAAGATCCTCTAGCGGGGGCCCAAAGCTCCTACAATGAGCAGTTCTTC
TRBV6-2/TRBV6-3	NA	TRBD1	TRBJ1-2	CASSNAPGQRYGYTF	TGTGCCAGCAGCAACGCTCCGGGACAGAGATATGGCTACACCTTC
TRBV27	NA	NA	TRBJ1-4	CASSLSTAFNEKLFF	TGTGCCAGCAGTTTAAGCACAGCCTTTAATGAAAAACTGTTTTTT
TRBV7-9	NA	NA	TRBJ2-3	CASSLATDTQYF	TGTGCCAGCAGCTTGGCCACAGATACGCAGTATTTT
TRBV9	few	NA	TRBJ2-1	CASSVEGLASSYNEQFF	TGTGCCAGCAGCGTAGAGGGCCTAGCGTCCTCCTACAATGAGCAGTTCTTC
TRBV7-2	NA	NA	TRBJ1-4	CASSLVGGLAEKLFF	TGTGCCAGCAGCTTAGTGGGGGGGCTGGCTGAAAAACTGTTTTTT
TRBV25-1	once	NA	TRBJ2-2	CASSGLGLTGELFF	TGTGCCAGCAGTGGTCTTGGACTTACCGGGGAGCTGTTTTTT
TRBV19	NA	NA	TRBJ1-6	CASNFLDSRNSPLHF	TGTGCCAGTAACTTTTTGGACAGCCGTAATTCACCCCTCCACTTT
TRBV7-8	NA	TRBD1	TRBJ2-7	CASSHPDRAIYEQYF	TGTGCCAGCAGCCATCCGGACAGGGCGATCTACGAGCAGTACTTC
TRBV12-3/TRBV12-4	NA	NA	TRBJ1-1	CASSTENTEAFF	TGTGCCAGCAGTACAGAGAACACTGAAGCTTTCTTT
TRBV27	NA	TRBD1	TRBJ1-2	CASSYGQADGYTF	TGTGCCAGCAGTTACGGACAGGCGGATGGCTACACCTTC
TRBV5-1	NA	NA	TRBJ2-2	CASRRDSPTGELFF	TGCGCCAGCAGGCGGGACAGCCCCACCGGGGAGCTGTTTTTT
TRBV20-1	NA	NA	TRBJ1-1	CSVAPNTEAFF	TGCAGTGTGGCACCAAACACTGAAGCTTTCTTT
TRBV28	NA	NA	TRBJ1-6	CASSLGLAGVSFNSPLHF	TGTGCCAGCAGCTTGGGGTTAGCAGGGGTATCTTTTAATTCACCCCTCCACTTT
TRBV19	NA	TRBD1	TRBJ1-5	CASSFSGGQPQHF	TGTGCCAGTAGTTTTTCAGGGGGCCAGCCCCAGCATTTT
TRBV3-1/TRBV3-2	NA	NA	TRBJ1-6	CASRHLTGNSPLHF	TGTGCCAGCAGGCACCTTACAGGAAATTCACCCCTCCACTTT
TRBV18	NA	TRBD2	TRBJ2-1	CASSFRLAGGLVGSYNEQFF	TGTGCCAGCTCATTCCGACTAGCGGGAGGGCTGGTGGGTTCCTACAATGAGCAGTTCTTC
TRBV18	NA	TRBD1	TRBJ1-1	CASSQLDRANTEAFF	TGTGCCAGCTCCCAACTGGACAGGGCAAACACTGAAGCTTTCTTT
TRBV7-9	few	NA	TRBJ1-2	CASSLPPAGDGYTF	TGTGCCAGCAGCTTACCCCCCGCGGGGGATGGCTACACCTTC
TRBV5-5	NA	NA	TRBJ1-5	CASSLQGGDQPQHF	TGTGCCAGCAGCTTGCAGGGCGGGGATCAGCCCCAGCATTTT
TRBV5-1	NA	NA	TRBJ2-2	CASSVTTNTGELFF	TGCGCCAGCAGCGTTACAACAAACACCGGGGAGCTGTTTTTT
TRBV7-9	NA	NA	TRBJ1-2	CASSFGWGEGYTF	TGTGCCAGCAGCTTTGGATGGGGCGAGGGCTACACCTTC
TRBV18	NA	NA	TRBJ1-4	CASSPGREMSEKLFF	TGTGCCAGCTCACCAGGAAGGGAGATGAGTGAAAAACTGTTTTTT
TRBV6-1	NA	NA	TRBJ1-2	CASSYPGSEDGYTF	TGTGCCAGCAGTTATCCGGGAAGCGAGGATGGCTACACCTTC
TRBV7-2	NA	NA	TRBJ1-4	CASSLRSHNEKLFF	TGTGCCAGCAGCTTACGTTCACATAATGAAAAACTGTTTTTT
TRBV14	NA	NA	TRBJ1-1	CASSQGVQGEAFF	TGTGCCAGCAGCCAAGGTGTACAGGGTGAAGCTTTCTTT
TRBV28	few	NA	TRBJ1-2	CASTIRELPNYGYTF	TGTGCCAGCACCATCCGGGAGCTACCTAACTATGGCTACACCTTC
TRBV19	NA	NA	TRBJ2-7	CASSIARGQYEQYF	TGTGCCAGTAGTATAGCGCGGGGTCAGTACGAGCAGTACTTC
TRBV5-6	NA	TRBD2	TRBJ2-3	CASSLGLAASTDTQYF	TGTGCCAGCAGCCTGGGACTAGCGGCTAGCACAGATACGCAGTATTTT
TRBV19	NA	TRBD2	TRBJ2-1	CASSRRTSLVSEQFF	TGTGCCAGTAGCCGCCGGACTAGCTTAGTTAGTGAGCAGTTCTTC
TRBV6-5	NA	NA	TRBJ2-4	CASSLGGVVNIQYF	TGTGCCAGCTCCTTGGGGGGAGTAGTAAACATTCAGTACTTC
TRBV6-2/TRBV6-3	NA	TRBD2	TRBJ2-1	CASSYGGGAYNEQFF	TGTGCCAGCAGTTACGGCGGGGGGGCTTACAATGAGCAGTTCTTC
TRBV4-1	once	TRBD1	TRBJ2-7	CASRRTGGDYEQYF	TGCGCCAGCAGACGGACAGGGGGCGATTACGAGCAGTACTTC
TRBV5-4	NA	TRBD2	TRBJ2-2	CASSGRDTGELFF	TGTGCCAGCTCAGGGAGGGACACCGGGGAGCTGTTTTTT
TRBV7-9	once	NA	TRBJ1-2	CASKKTGPGYGYTF	TGTGCCAGCAAGAAAACCGGTCCAGGCTATGGCTACACCTTC
TRBV7-9	NA	NA	TRBJ1-1	CASTLGANTEAFF	TGTGCCAGCACCTTGGGAGCCAACACTGAAGCTTTCTTT
TRBV18	NA	TRBD1	TRBJ1-4	CASSPLSGTANEKLFF	TGTGCCAGCTCACCTCTTTCCGGGACAGCTAATGAAAAACTGTTTTTT
TRBV3-1/TRBV3-2	NA	TRBD2	TRBJ2-6	CASSQPSGGAIGANVLTF	TGTGCCAGCAGCCAACCTAGCGGGGGGGCAATAGGAGCCAACGTCCTGACTTTC
TRBV6-5	NA	TRBD1	TRBJ2-2	CASSFRRGLGELFF	TGTGCCAGCAGTTTCCGCAGGGGGCTCGGGGAGCTGTTTTTT
TRBV11-3	NA	NA	TRBJ2-7	CASSPGGSGTYEQYF	TGTGCCAGCAGCCCAGGGGGTAGCGGTACCTACGAGCAGTACTTC
TRBV6-5	NA	NA	TRBJ2-7	CASTRGSDEQYF	TGTGCCAGCACCAGAGGATCGGACGAGCAGTACTTC
TRBV28	NA	NA	TRBJ2-1	CASTSGPLDEQFF	TGTGCCAGCACCAGTGGGCCCTTAGATGAGCAGTTCTTC
TRBV6-5	NA	TRBD2	TRBJ2-7	CASSSPGLASSYEQYF	TGTGCCAGCAGTTCCCCGGGACTAGCGTCCTCCTACGAGCAGTACTTC
TRBV28	few	NA	TRBJ1-5	CASSFKRAQLNQPQHF	TGTGCCAGCAGTTTTAAGAGGGCCCAATTGAATCAGCCCCAGCATTTT
TRBV5-1	NA	NA	TRBJ2-7	CASSLGRGSYEQYF	TGCGCCAGCAGCTTGGGAAGGGGCTCCTACGAGCAGTACTTC
TRBV28	NA	NA	TRBJ2-1	CASRGQTGLSYNEQFF	TGTGCCAGCAGGGGGCAAACAGGGTTATCGTACAATGAGCAGTTCTTC
TRBV6-1	NA	NA	TRBJ2-7	CASSDRPGAGSYEQYF	TGTGCCAGCAGTGATCGCCCAGGGGCGGGCTCCTACGAGCAGTACTTC
TRBV7-6	NA	TRBD1	TRBJ1-6	CASSLVTGGATNSPLHF	TGTGCCAGCAGCTTAGTTACAGGGGGTGCCACGAATTCACCCCTCCACTTT
TRBV12-3/TRBV12-4	NA	TRBD1	TRBJ1-4	CASSPQGREKLFF	TGTGCCAGCAGCCCACAGGGGCGGGAAAAACTGTTTTTT